This T cell receptor (beta chain) was documented in a study of T-cell reconstitution after alpha-beta-depleted transplantation in children. This clonotype was counted many times. V shed 0 bases and J shed 6 bases, with 9 bases lying between them. CDR3 length equals 14 residues. Germline-derived CDR1 and CDR2 are MNHEY and SVGEGT. Unique molecular identifiers were used in preparing the TCRbeta library. TCRdb called the PCR reads again in MiXCR, with one record for every CDR3 protein. The table has hundreds of thousands of distinct CDR3 sequences, about 10% seen once; the top ten hold just over 2%. The V call is TRBV6-2 or TRBV6-3, the J call TRBJ2-1; D remains unclear. The receptor comes from a child aged 2-15 years with inherited bone marrow failure, due to receive a stem cell transplant. The material was PBMCs, obtained before TCRalphabeta/CD19-depleted stem cell transplant. The CDR3 loop reads CASSYSVKSNEQFF. The CDR3 DNA is TGTGCCAGCAGTTACTCGGTAAAATCCAATGAGCAGTTCTTC.